A selection of T cell receptor beta chains follows, all from one sample in a study of post-analysis software for immune sequencing data. TCRdb re-analysed the PCR reads in MiXCR, keeping a single row per CDR3 protein. Among about 160,000 distinct CDR3 sequences listed, 30% to 45% were seen once. This specimen consisted of blood, obtained after autologous hematopoietic stem cell transplantation. The receptor set was obtained from a girl aged 10 to 17 with multiple sclerosis. Each CDR3 is given with its conserved first and last residue. The order of the fields is J gene, D gene, V gene, clone size, CDR3 DNA, CDR3 protein. The D gene is left open where the match is weak. Only some rows state a clone size, as once, few, many or a class for expanded clones.

>TRBJ2-2|.|TRBV29-1|many
TGCAGCGTCTTAGTAGGCACCGGGGAGCTGTTTTTT
CSVLVGTGELFF
>TRBJ2-1|TRBD2|TRBV3-1|few
TGTGCCAGCAGCCCCGGACTAGCGGATCTACCTTCCTCATGGAATGAGCAGTTCTTC
CASSPGLADLPSSWNEQFF
>TRBJ2-4|TRBD1|TRBV5-4|.
TGTGCCAGCGCCAATACAGGGGCCGAAGGGGCCAAAAACATTCAGTACTTC
CASANTGAEGAKNIQYF
>TRBJ2-4|.|TRBV19|.
TGTGCCAGCAGAAACAGGTTGGGGAAAAACATTCAGTACTTC
CASRNRLGKNIQYF
>TRBJ2-7|TRBD2|TRBV10-3|.
TGTGCCATCAGGCCTAGCGGGAGGGCCTACGAGCAGTACTTC
CAIRPSGRAYEQYF
>TRBJ2-5|.|TRBV24-1|few
TGTGCCACCAGTGCGGCGGCAGATCAAGAGACCCAGTACTTC
CATSAAADQETQYF
>TRBJ1-5|.|TRBV2|.
TGTGCCAGCAGTGACGTGCAGGGTGGCAGTCAGCCCCAGCATTTT
CASSDVQGGSQPQHF
>TRBJ2-6|.|TRBV20-1|.
TGCAGTGCCACCTCTGGGGCCAACGTCCTGACTTTC
CSATSGANVLTF
>TRBJ2-5|TRBD2|TRBV3-1|.
TGTGCCAGCAGCCTGCCTAGCGGCCAAGAGACCCAGTACTTC
CASSLPSGQETQYF
>TRBJ1-1|TRBD1|TRBV29-1|.
TGCAGCGTTGCCAGGACAGGGACCTCGGGCACTGAAGCTTTCTTT
CSVARTGTSGTEAFF
>TRBJ2-7|.|TRBV7-9|few
TGTGCCAGCAGCTTAGCGCTAGGTGATTACGAGCAGTACTTC
CASSLALGDYEQYF
>TRBJ2-3|.|TRBV12-3/TRBV12-4|.
TGTGCCAGCAGTTTTGTGACAGCAGATACGCAGTATTTT
CASSFVTADTQYF
>TRBJ2-7|.|TRBV10-3|few
TGTGCCATCAGTGCTAGACAGGAGTACGAGCAGTACTTC
CAISARQEYEQYF
>TRBJ2-3|.|TRBV11-2|.
TGTGCCAGCAGCTTAGATCATAGTCCCACAGATACGCAGTATTTT
CASSLDHSPTDTQYF
>TRBJ1-6|TRBD1|TRBV20-1|few
TGCAGTGCTAGGGGGACAGCAAATAATTCACCCCTCCACTTT
CSARGTANNSPLHF
>TRBJ2-7|.|TRBV12-3/TRBV12-4|many
TGTGCCAGCAGTTTAAGGACACTCTACGAGCAGTACTTC
CASSLRTLYEQYF
>TRBJ1-2|.|TRBV3-1|.
TGTGCCAGCAGCCAGTTTGCGGGGGGCGCTGGCTATGGCTACACCTTC
CASSQFAGGAGYGYTF
>TRBJ1-1|.|TRBV27|.
TGTGCCAGCAGTTTAAGTGTCCAAGGCACTGAAGCTTTCTTT
CASSLSVQGTEAFF
>TRBJ1-4|.|TRBV29-1|many
TGCAGCGGGGGGACGGCAAATAATGAAAAACTGTTTTTT
CSGGTANNEKLFF
>TRBJ2-1|.|TRBV27|.
TGTGCCAGCATGGGGTGGGCAGGGTCCTACAATGAGCAGTTCTTC
CASMGWAGSYNEQFF
>TRBJ1-1|TRBD1|TRBV27|.
TGTGCCAGCAGCCAACAGGGGGCTGGGACTGAAGCTTTCTTT
CASSQQGAGTEAFF
>TRBJ2-5|TRBD2|TRBV29-1|many
TGCAGCGTTGTATGGCTAGCGGGATACCAAGAGACCCAGTACTTC
CSVVWLAGYQETQYF
>TRBJ2-7|TRBD1|TRBV29-1|.
TGCAGCGTTGAAGAGACAGGGGGCTGGTACGAGCAGTACTTC
CSVEETGGWYEQYF
>TRBJ2-1|TRBD2|TRBV2|.
TGTGCCAGCAGGGAACTAGCGGGGGATAACGGTGAGCAGTTCTTC
CASRELAGDNGEQFF
>TRBJ1-4|.|TRBV9|.
TGTGCCAGCAGCGCGAGGGAACAGGTTGGGGAAAAACTGTTTTTT
CASSAREQVGEKLFF
>TRBJ2-1|TRBD2|TRBV5-1|.
TGCGCCAGCAGCCGAGGAACAGGACCGGGACTAGCGGGAGTTTATGAGCAGTTCTTC
CASSRGTGPGLAGVYEQFF
>TRBJ2-7|TRBD2|TRBV28|.
TGTGCCAGCACCGTAGCGGGAACGGTATACGAGCAGTACTTC
CASTVAGTVYEQYF
>TRBJ2-5|.|TRBV10-1|many
TGCGCCAGCAGTGATGGGACACAAGAGACCCAGTACTTC
CASSDGTQETQYF
>TRBJ2-1|TRBD2|TRBV11-2|.
TGTGCCAGCAGCAGACTAGCGGGAGGTATAAATGAGCAGTTCTTC
CASSRLAGGINEQFF
>TRBJ2-3|TRBD2|TRBV7-3|many
TGTGCCAGCAGCTCCCTTGGACTAGCGGGAGGCAGGGATACGCAGTATTTT
CASSSLGLAGGRDTQYF
>TRBJ2-1|.|TRBV7-2|.
TGTGCCAGCAGCTGGAGCGGGCGGGAGCAGTTCTTC
CASSWSGREQFF
>TRBJ1-1|.|TRBV18|.
TGTGCCAGCTCACCGTCGGGGAGTAGCACTGAAGCTTTCTTT
CASSPSGSSTEAFF
>TRBJ2-7|.|TRBV7-2|.
TGTGCCAGCAGCCCCGGGCGAAACTACAATGAGCAGTACTTC
CASSPGRNYNEQYF
>TRBJ2-3|.|TRBV6-1|many
TGTGCCAGCAGTGACGACGCCACAGATACGCAGTATTTT
CASSDDATDTQYF
>TRBJ2-1|TRBD1|TRBV7-8|.
TGTGCCAGCAGCTTAGCCGGGTCAGGGGGCTATGAGCAGTTCTTC
CASSLAGSGGYEQFF
>TRBJ2-5|TRBD2|TRBV3-1|.
TGTGCCAGCAGCCAAGTTCCGCTTTCTCTAGCGGGAGGAAAGACCCAGTACTTC
CASSQVPLSLAGGKTQYF
>TRBJ1-5|.|TRBV30|few
TGTGCCTGGGCGGACGGACTTAGCAATCAGCCCCAGCATTTT
CAWADGLSNQPQHF
>TRBJ2-3|.|TRBV24-1|few
TGTGCCACCAGTGATGGTTTTAGCAGAACTAGCACAGATACGCAGTATTTT
CATSDGFSRTSTDTQYF
>TRBJ1-2|TRBD1|TRBV29-1|.
TGCAGCGTTGGAGGCCGGGACAGCGGAGGCTACACCTTC
CSVGGRDSGGYTF
>TRBJ1-1|.|TRBV14|few
TGTGCCAGCAGCCAAGACCTGAACACTGAAGCTTTCTTT
CASSQDLNTEAFF
>TRBJ2-1|.|TRBV21-1|.
TGTGCCACCCTAGCGGATTCCTACAATGAGCAGTTCTTC
CATLADSYNEQFF